This T cell receptor beta chain originates from a study of Graves' ophthalmopathy and Graves' hyperthyroidism. Under 3 months in duration, the ophthalmopathy in affected donors had moderate-to-severe activity, CAS ≥3 and NOSPECS ≥4. Germline loops: CDR1 SNHLY, CDR2 FYNNEI. This CDR3 is 14 amino acids long. Losses at the gene ends were 6 bases for V and 3 bases for J; bases not matched to a gene: 7. General study results and limits: A model of 13 signatures distinguished ophthalmopathy from stable hyperthyroidism at roughly 86% sensitivity and 81.08% specificity.

This clonotype was recorded many times. The antigen remains undetermined. Beta-chain TCR CDR3 regions were amplified from RNA transcripts. The authors performed first-round RT-PCR with HTBI primers and then a second-round multiplex PCR. TCRdb reanalysed the multiplex PCR reads using MiXCR and keeps one entry per CDR3 protein. The table records approximately 210,000 distinct CDR3 sequences, under 25% of them present only once. The TCR comes from a woman aged 50 to 60 with Graves' ophthalmopathy. The chain links TRBV2 to TRBJ2-7, with 8 nucleotides matching TRBD1. The sequenced sample consisted of peripheral blood. Here the CDR3 reads CASRSGQGHYEQYF. CDR3 DNA: TGTGCCAGCAGATCTGGACAGGGACACTACGAGCAGTACTTC.